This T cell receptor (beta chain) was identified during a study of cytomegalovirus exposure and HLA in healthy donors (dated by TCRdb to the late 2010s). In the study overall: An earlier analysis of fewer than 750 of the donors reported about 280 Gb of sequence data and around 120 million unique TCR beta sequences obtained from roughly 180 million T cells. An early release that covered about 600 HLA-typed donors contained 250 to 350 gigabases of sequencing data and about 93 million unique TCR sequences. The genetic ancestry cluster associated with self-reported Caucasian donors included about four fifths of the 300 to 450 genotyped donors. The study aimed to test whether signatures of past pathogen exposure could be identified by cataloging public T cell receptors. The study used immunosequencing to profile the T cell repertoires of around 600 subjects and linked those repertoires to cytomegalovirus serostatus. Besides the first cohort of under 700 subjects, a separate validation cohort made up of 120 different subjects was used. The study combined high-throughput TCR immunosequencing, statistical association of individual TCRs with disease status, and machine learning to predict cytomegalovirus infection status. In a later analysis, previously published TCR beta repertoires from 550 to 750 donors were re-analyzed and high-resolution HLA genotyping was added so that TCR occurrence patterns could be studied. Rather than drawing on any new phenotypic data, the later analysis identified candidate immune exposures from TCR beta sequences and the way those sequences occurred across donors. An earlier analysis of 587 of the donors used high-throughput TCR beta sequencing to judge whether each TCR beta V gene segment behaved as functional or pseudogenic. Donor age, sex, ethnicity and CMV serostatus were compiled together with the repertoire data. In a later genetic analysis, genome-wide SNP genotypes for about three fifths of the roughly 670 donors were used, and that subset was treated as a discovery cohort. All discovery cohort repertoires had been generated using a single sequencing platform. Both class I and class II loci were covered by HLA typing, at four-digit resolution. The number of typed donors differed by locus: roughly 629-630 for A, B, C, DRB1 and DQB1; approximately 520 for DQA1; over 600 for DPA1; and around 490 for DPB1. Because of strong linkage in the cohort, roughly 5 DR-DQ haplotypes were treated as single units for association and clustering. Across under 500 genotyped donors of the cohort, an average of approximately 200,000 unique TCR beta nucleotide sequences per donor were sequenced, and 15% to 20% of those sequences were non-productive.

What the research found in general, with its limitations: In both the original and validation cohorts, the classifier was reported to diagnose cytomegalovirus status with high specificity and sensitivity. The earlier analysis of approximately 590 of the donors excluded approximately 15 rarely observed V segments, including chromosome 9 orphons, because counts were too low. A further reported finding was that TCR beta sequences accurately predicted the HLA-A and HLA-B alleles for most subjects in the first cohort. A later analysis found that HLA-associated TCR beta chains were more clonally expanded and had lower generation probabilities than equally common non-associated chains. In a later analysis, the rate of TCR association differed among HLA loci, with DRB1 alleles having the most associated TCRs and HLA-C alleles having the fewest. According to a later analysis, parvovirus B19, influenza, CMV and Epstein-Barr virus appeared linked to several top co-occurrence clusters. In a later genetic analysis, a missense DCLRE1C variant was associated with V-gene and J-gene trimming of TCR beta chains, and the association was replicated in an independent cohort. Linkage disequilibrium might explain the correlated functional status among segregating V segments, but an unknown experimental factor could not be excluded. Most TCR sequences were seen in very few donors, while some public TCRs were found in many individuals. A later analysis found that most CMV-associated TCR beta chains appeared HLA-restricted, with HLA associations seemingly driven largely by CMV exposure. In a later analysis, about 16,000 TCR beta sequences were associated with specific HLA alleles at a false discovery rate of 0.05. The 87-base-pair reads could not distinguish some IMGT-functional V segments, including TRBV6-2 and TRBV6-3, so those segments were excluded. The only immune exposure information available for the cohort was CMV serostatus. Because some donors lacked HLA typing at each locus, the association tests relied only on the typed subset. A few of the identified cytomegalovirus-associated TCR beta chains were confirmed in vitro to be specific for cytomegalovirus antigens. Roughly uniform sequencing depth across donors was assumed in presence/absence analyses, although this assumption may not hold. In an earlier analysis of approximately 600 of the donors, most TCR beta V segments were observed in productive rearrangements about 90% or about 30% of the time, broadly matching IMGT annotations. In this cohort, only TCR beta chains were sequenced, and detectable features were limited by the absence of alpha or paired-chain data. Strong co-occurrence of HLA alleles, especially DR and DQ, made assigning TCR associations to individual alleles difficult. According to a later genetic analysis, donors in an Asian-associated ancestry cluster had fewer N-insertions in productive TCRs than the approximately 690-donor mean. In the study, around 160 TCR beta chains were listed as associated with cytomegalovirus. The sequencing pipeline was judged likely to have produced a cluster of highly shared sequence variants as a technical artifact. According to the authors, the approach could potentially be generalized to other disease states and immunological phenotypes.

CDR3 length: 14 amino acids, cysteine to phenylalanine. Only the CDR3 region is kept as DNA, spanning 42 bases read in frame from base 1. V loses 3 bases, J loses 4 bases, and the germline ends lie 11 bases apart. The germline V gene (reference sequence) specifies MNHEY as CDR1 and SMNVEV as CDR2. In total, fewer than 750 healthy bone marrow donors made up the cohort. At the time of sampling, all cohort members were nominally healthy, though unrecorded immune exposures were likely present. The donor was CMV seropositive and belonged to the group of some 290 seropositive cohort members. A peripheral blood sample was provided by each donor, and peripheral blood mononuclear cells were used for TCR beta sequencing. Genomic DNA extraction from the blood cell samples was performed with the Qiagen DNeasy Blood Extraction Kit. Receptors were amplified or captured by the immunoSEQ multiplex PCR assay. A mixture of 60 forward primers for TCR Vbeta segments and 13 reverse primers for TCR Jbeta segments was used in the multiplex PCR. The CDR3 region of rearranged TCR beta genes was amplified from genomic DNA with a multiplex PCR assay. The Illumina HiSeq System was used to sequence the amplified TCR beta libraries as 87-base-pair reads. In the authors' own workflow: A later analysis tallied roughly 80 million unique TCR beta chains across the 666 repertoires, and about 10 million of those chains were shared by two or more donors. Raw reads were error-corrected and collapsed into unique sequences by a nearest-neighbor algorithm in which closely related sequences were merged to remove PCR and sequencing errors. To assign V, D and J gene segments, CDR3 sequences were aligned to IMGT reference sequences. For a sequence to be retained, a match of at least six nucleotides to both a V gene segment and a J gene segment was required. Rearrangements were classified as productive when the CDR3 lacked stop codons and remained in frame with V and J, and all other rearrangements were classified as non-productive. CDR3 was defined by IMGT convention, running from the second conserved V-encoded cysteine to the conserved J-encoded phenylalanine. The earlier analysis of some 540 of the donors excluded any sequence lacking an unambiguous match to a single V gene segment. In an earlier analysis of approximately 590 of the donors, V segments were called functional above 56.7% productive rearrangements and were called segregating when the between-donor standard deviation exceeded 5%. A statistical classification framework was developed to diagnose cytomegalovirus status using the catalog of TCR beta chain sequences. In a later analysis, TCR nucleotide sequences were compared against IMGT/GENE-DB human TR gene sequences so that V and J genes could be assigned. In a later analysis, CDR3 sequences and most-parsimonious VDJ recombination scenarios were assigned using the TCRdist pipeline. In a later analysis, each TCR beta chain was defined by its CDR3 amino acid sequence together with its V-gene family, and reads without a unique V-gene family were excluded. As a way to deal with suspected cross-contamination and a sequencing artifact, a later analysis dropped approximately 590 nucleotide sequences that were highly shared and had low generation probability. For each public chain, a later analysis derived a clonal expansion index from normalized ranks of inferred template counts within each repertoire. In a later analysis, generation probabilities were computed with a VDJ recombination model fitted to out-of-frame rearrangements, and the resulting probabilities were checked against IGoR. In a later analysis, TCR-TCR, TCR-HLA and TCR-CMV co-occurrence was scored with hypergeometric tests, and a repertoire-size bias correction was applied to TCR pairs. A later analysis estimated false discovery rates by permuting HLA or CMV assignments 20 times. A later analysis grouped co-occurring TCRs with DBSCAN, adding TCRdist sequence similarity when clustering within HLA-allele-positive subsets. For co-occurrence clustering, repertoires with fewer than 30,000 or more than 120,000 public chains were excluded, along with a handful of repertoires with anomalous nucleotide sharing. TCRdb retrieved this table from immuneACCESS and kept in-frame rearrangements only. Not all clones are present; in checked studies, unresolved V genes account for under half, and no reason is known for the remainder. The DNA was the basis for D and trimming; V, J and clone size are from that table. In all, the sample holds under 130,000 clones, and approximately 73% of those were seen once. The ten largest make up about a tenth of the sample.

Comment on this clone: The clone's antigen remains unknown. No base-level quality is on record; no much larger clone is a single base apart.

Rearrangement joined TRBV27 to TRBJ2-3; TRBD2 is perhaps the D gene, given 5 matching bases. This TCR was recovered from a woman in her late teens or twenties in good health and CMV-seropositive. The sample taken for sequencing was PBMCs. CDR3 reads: CASSLIGVPDTQYF. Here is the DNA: TGTGCCAGCAGTTTGATCGGGGTGCCAGATACGCAGTATTTT.